The 11 T cell receptor beta chains listed next were all sequenced from one sample in a study of T cell responses to AZD1222 COVID-19 vaccine (dated by TCRdb to the early 2020s). Interpreted using the paper, the time point label stands for: baseline before first vaccination. The library was generated by the immunoSEQ multiplex PCR assay. Held by TCRdb, this immuneACCESS table contains in-frame sequences only and omits some clones. Under half of the omission traces to an unresolved V gene where checked; the cause of the rest is unknown. In all, the sample holds 95,000 or so clones, and roughly 84% of those were seen once. Of the sample, roughly 2.8% falls within the top ten clones. The sequencing here drew on peripheral blood, taken on day 0 of AZD1222 vaccination. The receptor set was obtained from an adult in good health.

J is TRBJ1-1 and V is TRBV6-1; D call uncertain. Trimming left V 2 bases short and J 0 bases short, with 10 bases between. Germline CDR1 MNHNS, CDR2 SASEGT. The CDR3 has 15 amino acids. The CDR3 coding sequence is TGTGCCAGCAGTGAAATCGGCGCACTGAACACTGAAGCTTTCTTT. This codes for CASSEIGALNTEAFF.

The chain employs TRBV2 and TRBJ2-7; 9 bases agree with TRBD1. Germline V gene data show CDR1 as SNHLY and CDR2 as FYNNEI. This CDR3 has 15 amino acids. V gave up 6 bases and J gave up 1 base; unmatched junction bases: 7. CDR3 protein: CASSLQGAVSYEQYF. In DNA form, the CDR3 reads TGTGCCAGCAGCTTACAGGGGGCGGTGTCCTACGAGCAGTACTTC.

The chain carries TRBV19 and TRBJ1-4; unclear D gene. Germline V gives CDR1 LNHDA, CDR2 SQIVND (reference sequence). The CDR3 spans 14 residues. V was clipped by 6 bases and J by 1 base, with 9 bases between them. The CDR3 protein is CASRGWGTNEKLFF. CDR3 bases: TGTGCCAGTAGGGGATGGGGAACTAATGAAAAACTGTTTTTT.

The V and J genes are TRBV9 and TRBJ1-1, with TRBD1 matching 9 bases. Germline V gene data show CDR1 as SGDLS and CDR2 as YYNGEE. V lost 5 bases, J lost 0 bases, and 5 bases stayed unmatched. The CDR3 runs 15 residues. The CDR3 bases are TGTGCCAGCAGTCGACAGGGGGACCTGAACACTGAAGCTTTCTTT. It is translated as CASSRQGDLNTEAFF.

V and J are TRBV25-1 and TRBJ1-2; D is possibly TRBD1 (6 bases). Trimming pared 1 base from V and 8 bases from J, leaving 20 bases between. Germline loops: CDR1 MGHDK, CDR2 SYGVNS. The CDR3 totals 16 residues. The CDR3 sequence is CASSEFPDSEHGGYTF. The CDR3 region has the DNA TGTGCCAGCAGTGAATTCCCGGACAGTGAACATGGGGGCTACACCTTC.

The chain combines TRBV2 with TRBJ1-6, with 8 bases identical to TRBD1. Unmatched junction bases numbered 4, after V lost 6 bases and J lost 3 bases. The germline V gene has CDR1 SNHLY and CDR2 FYNNEI. The CDR3 consists of 15 residues. For the CDR3, the DNA is TGTGCCAGCAGCAGGGACAGGTTCTATAATTCACCCCTCCACTTT. This sequence encodes CASSRDRFYNSPLHF.

This chain joins TRBV7-2 and TRBJ2-2, with D possibly being TRBD2 (6 bases). Trimming left V 4 bases short and J 6 bases short, with 18 bases between. The germline gives CDR1 SGHTA, CDR2 FQGNSA. The CDR3 loop spans 16 amino acids. The CDR3: CASSSRRASGAGELFF. DNA for the CDR3: TGTGCCAGCAGCTCAAGGAGGGCCTCGGGGGCCGGGGAGCTGTTTTTT.

The V and J genes are TRBV27 and TRBJ1-4, with D perhaps TRBD1 (5 bases). The CDR3 covers 14 residues. Germline CDR1 reads MNHEY; CDR2 reads SMNVEV (reference sequence). V gave up 6 bases and J gave up 0 bases, with 8 bases separating them. Here the CDR3 reads CASRDRATNEKLFF. The CDR3 nucleotides read TGTGCCAGCAGAGACAGAGCAACTAATGAAAAACTGTTTTTT. Together with reference TRBV27 and TRBJ1-4, the CDR3 gives the full variable domain: EAQVTQNPRYLITVTGKKLTVTCSQNMNHEYMSWYRQDPGLGLRQIYYSMNVEVTDKGDVPEGYKVSRKEKRNFPLILESPSPNQTSLYFCASRDRATNEKLFFGSGTQLSVL.

V is TRBV11-3 and J is TRBJ1-3; unclear D gene. CDR3 length equals 15 residues. Germline values: CDR1 SGHNT, CDR2 YENEEA. The germline V and J ends were trimmed by 5 bases and 0 bases, with 11 bases remaining between them. As DNA, the CDR3 is TGTGCCAGCAGCCCCCGGGAATCCTCTGGAAACACCATATATTTT. Translation: CASSPRESSGNTIYF.

CDR3 residues: CASSQEALAWNIQYF. The CDR3 DNA is TGTGCCAGCAGCCAAGAAGCTCTAGCGTGGAACATTCAGTACTTC. The J gene is TRBJ2-4, the V gene TRBV3-1 (or the pseudogene TRBV3-2); perhaps TRBD2 as D (6 bases). This CDR3 has 15 residues. Germline values: CDR1 LGHDT, CDR2 YNNKEL (reference sequence). V dropped 0 bases and J dropped 7 bases, with 13 bases sitting between them.

The V call is TRBV7-2, the J call TRBJ1-1, with a weak D call TRBD1 (5 bases). With 8 bases removed from V and 1 base from J, the gap between germline ends came to 14 bases. This CDR3 is 14 amino acids long. CDR1 is SGHTA, CDR2 FQGNSA, per germline. CDR3 region: CASSRGSRNTEAFF. CDR3 DNA sequence: TGTGCCAGCTCAAGGGGCAGCAGGAACACTGAAGCTTTCTTT.